These 10 T cell receptor beta chains originate from one sample sequenced in a study of T cells expressing NK-cell markers. Each CDR3 protein gets one entry in TCRdb, which reprocessed the 5' RACE reads and gives no DNA. Its listing shows around 280,000 distinct CDR3 sequences. Sequencing was done on a sample of blood T cells: a sorted CD56 or NKG2C T cell subset, CD4+ or CD8+ T cells, or bulk PBMC T cells (not recorded which). These receptors all stem from a young man in good health.

The chain joins TRBV15 to TRBJ2-2; the TCRdb D gene call, TRBD1, has no DNA to confirm it. The CDR3 contains 14 residues. In germline, CDR1 is LNHNV, CDR2 YYDKDF (reference sequence). The CDR3 sequence: CATLRQVLTGELFF. The full variable domain, with the rest looked up from reference TRBV15 and TRBJ2-2, is DAMVIQNPRYQVTQFGKPVTLSCSQTLNHNVMYWYQQKSSQAPKLLFHYYDKDFNNEADTPDNFQSRRPNTSFCFLDIRSPGLGDTAMYLCATLRQVLTGELFFGEGSRLTVL.

The V call is TRBV7-8, the J call TRBJ2-2; the TRBD2 assignment by TCRdb is unverifiable without DNA. Germline V CDR1 and CDR2: SGHVS, FQNEAQ. The CDR3 runs to 19 residues. CDR3 in amino acids: CASSTRKTGLAGVTGELFF.

The chain employs TRBV18 and TRBJ2-3; TCRdb's assignment of TRBD2 cannot be checked, as there is no DNA. Germline V lookup: CDR1 KGHSH, CDR2 LQKENI. The CDR3 totals 14 residues. The CDR3 loop reads CASSPSTSPDTQYF.

The V and J genes are TRBV11-3 and TRBJ2-7; the TCRdb call, TRBD2, lacks DNA for checking. This CDR3 region has 16 residues. CDR1 and CDR2 from the germline V gene are SGHNT and YENEEA. CDR3 sequence: CASSHASGRARYEQYF. The full variable domain, rest sourced from reference TRBV11-3 and TRBJ2-7, is EAGVVQSPRYKIIEKKQPVAFWCNPISGHNTLYWYLQNLGQGPELLIRYENEEAVDDSQLPKDRFSAERLKGVDSTLKIQPAELGDSAVYLCASSHASGRARYEQYFGPGTRLTVT.

The chain is built from TRBV6-5 and TRBJ1-2; the TCRdb call, TRBD1, lacks DNA for checking. The CDR3 sequence is 11 residues long. The V gene's germline CDR1 is MNHEY and CDR2 SVGAGI. The CDR3 reads CAGTGDYGYTF.

This rearrangement joins TRBV7-2 to TRBJ2-5; TCRdb picks TRBD1, but there is no DNA to check that call. This CDR3 has 12 residues. Germline lookup yields CDR1 SGHTA and CDR2 FQGNSA. The CDR3 protein is CASSLDGGRNYF.

The CDR3 region is CASSSSGDYEQYF. This chain links TRBV5-1 with TRBJ2-7; TCRdb indicates TRBD2, and absent DNA this call remains unverified. Germline V gives CDR1 SGHRS, CDR2 YFSETQ. The CDR3 is 13 amino acids.

J is TRBJ2-5 and V is TRBV7-2; TCRdb calls TRBD1, which cannot be checked without DNA. CDR1 is SGHTA, CDR2 FQGNSA, per germline. CDR3 length equals 15 residues. CDR3 protein: CASSPQRDRGETQYF.

This chain links TRBV6-1 with TRBJ2-2; TCRdb's D gene call, TRBD1, goes unchecked for lack of DNA. The germline V gene encodes CDR1 MNHNS and CDR2 SASEGT. CDR3 length equals 13 residues. CDR3 sequence reads: CASSDRVGGELFF.

The V and J genes are TRBV11-2 and TRBJ2-3. The CDR3 covers 13 residues. Germline CDR1 reads SGHAT; CDR2 reads FQNNGV. The CDR3 reads CASSSGVIDTQYF.